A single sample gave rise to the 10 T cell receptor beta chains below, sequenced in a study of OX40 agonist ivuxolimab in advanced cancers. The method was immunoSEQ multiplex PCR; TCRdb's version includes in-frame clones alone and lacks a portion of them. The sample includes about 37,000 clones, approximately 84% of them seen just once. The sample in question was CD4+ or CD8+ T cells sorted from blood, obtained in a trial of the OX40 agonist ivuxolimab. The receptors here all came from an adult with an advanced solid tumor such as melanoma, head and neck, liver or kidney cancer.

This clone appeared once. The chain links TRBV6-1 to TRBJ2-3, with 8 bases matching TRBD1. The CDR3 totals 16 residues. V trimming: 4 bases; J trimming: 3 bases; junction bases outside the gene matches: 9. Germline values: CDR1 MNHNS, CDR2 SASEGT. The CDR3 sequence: CASSGAGGAGTDTQYF. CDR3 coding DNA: TGTGCCAGCAGTGGAGCAGGGGGCGCGGGGACAGATACGCAGTATTTT.

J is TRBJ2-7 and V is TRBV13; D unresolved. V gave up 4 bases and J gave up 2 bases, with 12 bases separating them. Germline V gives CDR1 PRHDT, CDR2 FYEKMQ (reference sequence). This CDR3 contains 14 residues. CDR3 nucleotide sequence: TGTGCCAGCAGCTCCGAGACGCATCCCTACGAGCAGTACTTC. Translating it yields CASSSETHPYEQYF.

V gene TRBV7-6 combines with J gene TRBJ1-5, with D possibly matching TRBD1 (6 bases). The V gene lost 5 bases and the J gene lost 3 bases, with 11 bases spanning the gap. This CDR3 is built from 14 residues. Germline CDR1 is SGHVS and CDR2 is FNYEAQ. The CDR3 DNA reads TGTGCCAGCAGCCCCCGGGACACCAATCAGCCCCAGCATTTT. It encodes CASSPRDTNQPQHF.

CDR3 residues: CASSFRDLPGELFF. Here the CDR3 DNA reads TGTGCCAGCAGTTTCCGGGACTTACCCGGGGAGCTGTTTTTT. The V call is TRBV6-6, the J call TRBJ2-2; D possibly corresponds to TRBD2 (6 bases). Trimming removed 4 bases at V and 6 bases at J, with 12 bases between. This CDR3 contains 14 residues. In germline, CDR1 is MNHNY, CDR2 SVGAGI (reference sequence).

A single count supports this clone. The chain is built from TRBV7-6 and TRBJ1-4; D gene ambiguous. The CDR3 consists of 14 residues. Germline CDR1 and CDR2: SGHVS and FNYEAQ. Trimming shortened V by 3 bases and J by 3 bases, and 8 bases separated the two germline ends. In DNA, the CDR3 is TGTGCCAGCAGCTTGGGCAGCGCTAATGAAAAACTGTTTTTT. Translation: CASSLGSANEKLFF.

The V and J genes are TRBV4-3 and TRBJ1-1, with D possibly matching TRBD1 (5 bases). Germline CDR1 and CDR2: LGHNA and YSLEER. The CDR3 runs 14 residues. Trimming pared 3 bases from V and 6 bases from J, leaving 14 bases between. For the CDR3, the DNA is TGCGCCAGCAGCCAGTACGGGGGGGAAGCTGAAGCTTTCTTT. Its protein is CASSQYGGEAEAFF.

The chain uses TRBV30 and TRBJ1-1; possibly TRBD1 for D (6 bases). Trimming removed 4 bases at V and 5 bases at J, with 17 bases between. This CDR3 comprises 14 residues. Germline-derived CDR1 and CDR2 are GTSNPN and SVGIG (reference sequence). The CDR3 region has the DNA TGTGCCTGGACGGGGGGCAGGAGATGGACTGAAGCTTTCTTT. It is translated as CAWTGGRRWTEAFF. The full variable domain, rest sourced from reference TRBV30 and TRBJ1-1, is SQTIHQWPATLVQPVGSPLSLECTVEGTSNPNLYWYRQAAGRGLQLLFYSVGIGQISSEVPQNLSASRPQDRQFILSSKKLLLSDSGFYLCAWTGGRRWTEAFFGQGTRLTVV.

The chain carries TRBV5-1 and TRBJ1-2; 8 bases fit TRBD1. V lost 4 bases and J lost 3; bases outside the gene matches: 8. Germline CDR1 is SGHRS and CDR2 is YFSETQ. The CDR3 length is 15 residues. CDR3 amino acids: CASSVDRGQYYGYTF. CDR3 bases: TGCGCCAGCAGCGTCGACAGGGGCCAATACTATGGCTACACCTTC.

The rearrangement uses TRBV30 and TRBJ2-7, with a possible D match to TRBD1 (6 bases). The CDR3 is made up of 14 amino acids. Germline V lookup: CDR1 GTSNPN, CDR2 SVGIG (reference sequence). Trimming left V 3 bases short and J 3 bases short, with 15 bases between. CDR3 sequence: CAWSPPGDDYEQYF. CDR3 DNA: TGTGCCTGGAGCCCCCCAGGGGACGACTACGAGCAGTACTTC.

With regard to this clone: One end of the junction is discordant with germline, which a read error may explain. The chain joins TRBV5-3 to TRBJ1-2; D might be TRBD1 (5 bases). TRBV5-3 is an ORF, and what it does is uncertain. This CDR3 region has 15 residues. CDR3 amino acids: CASSLQGSANYGYTF. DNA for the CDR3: TGTGCCAGCAGCTTGCAGGGCTCAGCTAACTATGGCTACACCTTC.